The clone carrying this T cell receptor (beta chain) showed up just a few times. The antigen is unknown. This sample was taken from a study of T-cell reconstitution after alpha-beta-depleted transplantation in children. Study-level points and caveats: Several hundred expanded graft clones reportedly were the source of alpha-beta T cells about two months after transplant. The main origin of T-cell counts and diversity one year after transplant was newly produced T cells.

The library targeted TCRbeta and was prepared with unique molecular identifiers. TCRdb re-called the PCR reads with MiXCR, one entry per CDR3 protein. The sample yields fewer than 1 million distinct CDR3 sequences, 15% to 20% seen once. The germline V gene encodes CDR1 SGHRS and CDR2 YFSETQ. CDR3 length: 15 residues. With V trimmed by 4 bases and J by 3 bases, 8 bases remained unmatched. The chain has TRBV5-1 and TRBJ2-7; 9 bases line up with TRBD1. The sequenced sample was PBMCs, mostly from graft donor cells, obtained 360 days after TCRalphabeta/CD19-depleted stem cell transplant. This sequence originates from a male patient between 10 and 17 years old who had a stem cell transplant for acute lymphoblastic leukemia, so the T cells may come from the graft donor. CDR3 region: CASSPGTGWIYEQYF. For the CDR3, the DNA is TGCGCCAGCAGCCCGGGGACAGGGTGGATCTACGAGCAGTACTTC.